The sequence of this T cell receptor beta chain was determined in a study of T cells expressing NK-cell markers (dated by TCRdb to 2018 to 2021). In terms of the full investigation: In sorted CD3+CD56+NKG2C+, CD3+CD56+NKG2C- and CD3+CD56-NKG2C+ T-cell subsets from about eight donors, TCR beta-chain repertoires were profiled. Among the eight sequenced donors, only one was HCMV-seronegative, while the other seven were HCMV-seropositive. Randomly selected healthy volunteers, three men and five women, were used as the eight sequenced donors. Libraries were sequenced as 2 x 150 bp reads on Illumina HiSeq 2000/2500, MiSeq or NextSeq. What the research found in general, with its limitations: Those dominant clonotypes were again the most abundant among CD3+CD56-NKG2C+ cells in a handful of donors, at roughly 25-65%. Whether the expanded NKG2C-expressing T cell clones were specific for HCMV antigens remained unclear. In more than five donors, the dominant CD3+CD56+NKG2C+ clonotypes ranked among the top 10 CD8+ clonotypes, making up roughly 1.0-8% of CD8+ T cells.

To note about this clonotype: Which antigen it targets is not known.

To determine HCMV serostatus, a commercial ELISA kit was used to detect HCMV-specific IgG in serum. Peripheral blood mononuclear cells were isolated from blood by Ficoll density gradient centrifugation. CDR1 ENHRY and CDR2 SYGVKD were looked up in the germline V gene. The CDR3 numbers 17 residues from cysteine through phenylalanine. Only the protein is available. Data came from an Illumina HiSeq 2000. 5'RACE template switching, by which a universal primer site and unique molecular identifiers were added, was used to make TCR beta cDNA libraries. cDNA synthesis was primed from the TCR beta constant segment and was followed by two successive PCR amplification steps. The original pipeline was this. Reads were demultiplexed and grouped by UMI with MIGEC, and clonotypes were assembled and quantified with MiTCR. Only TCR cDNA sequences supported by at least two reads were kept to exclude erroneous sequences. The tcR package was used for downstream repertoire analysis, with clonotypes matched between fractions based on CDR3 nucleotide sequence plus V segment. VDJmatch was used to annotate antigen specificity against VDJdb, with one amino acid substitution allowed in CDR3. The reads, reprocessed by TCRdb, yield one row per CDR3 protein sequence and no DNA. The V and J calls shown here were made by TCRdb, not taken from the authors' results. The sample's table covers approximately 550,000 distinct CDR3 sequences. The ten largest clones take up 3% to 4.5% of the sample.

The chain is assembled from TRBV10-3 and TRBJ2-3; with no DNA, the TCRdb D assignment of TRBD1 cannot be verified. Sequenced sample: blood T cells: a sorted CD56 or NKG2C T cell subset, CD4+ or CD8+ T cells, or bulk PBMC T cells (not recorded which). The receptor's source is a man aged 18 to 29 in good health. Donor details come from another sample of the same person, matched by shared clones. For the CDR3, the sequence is CAISDPPQTSSTDTQYF.